This T cell receptor beta chain was identified during a study of response to subunit inactivated influenza vaccine. The study, taken as a whole, reports: Each seasonal influenza vaccination, the authors suggested, recruits few new T cells.

TCRdb passed the RT-PCR reads through MiXCR, listing each CDR3 protein once. The sample contains around 710,000 distinct CDR3 sequences, more than 11% of which appear only once. This clonotype was picked up many times. The antigen remains unidentified. The CDR3 spans 15 residues. The germline gives CDR1 LNHNV, CDR2 YYDKDF (reference sequence). V was pared by 1 base and J by 6 bases, with 12 bases between. The sample here was PBMCs from blood, taken roughly 2 weeks before vaccination. J is TRBJ2-2 and V is TRBV15; D uncertain. The receptor was derived from a man aged 50 or older who received an inactivated influenza vaccine. The CDR3 here is CATSRVGVVSGELFF. The CDR3 DNA reads as TGTGCCACCAGCAGAGTTGGGGTCGTGTCCGGGGAGCTGTTTTTT.